The clone carrying this TCR beta chain was found a few times. Its antigen is unknown. Donors were nominally healthy when sampled, though unrecorded immune exposures were likely. Germline assignment: CDR1 MNHEY and CDR2 SVGAGI. CDR3 size: 14 residues. Trimming removed 5 bases at V and 8 bases at J, with 13 bases between. This sample is drawn from a study of cytomegalovirus exposure and HLA in healthy donors. Findings and limits, study-wide: DRB1 showed the most TCR associations and HLA-C the fewest in a later analysis, as rates varied by HLA locus.

PCR amplification relied on 60 Vbeta primers (plus 13 Jbeta primers). The repertoire was sequenced with immunoSEQ multiplex PCR; TCRdb's copy has only in-frame clones and lacks some. This table holds about 160,000 clones, roughly 80% found once. This chain connects TRBV6-5 to TRBJ1-6, with D unclear. The sequencing input was PBMCs. The sequence derives from a man aged 25 to 40 in good health and CMV-seronegative. The CDR3 reads CASSEYGADSPLHF. For the CDR3, the DNA is TGTGCCAGCAGTGAATACGGAGCGGATTCACCCCTCCACTTT.